This T cell receptor (beta chain) appears in the sequencing data of a study of blood T cells in healthy people across ages. Regarding the study as a whole: Older age coincided with a roughly linear decline in TCR beta diversity per million T cells. TCR beta diversity correlated strongly with naive T cell percentage.

Each donor was a healthy Caucasian individual from Russia, aged 6 to 90. Each donor supplied ten milliliters of peripheral blood. CDR3 length: 12 amino acids. V lost 4 bases, J lost 8 bases, and 9 bases lay in between. Germline CDR1 and CDR2: SGHTA and FQGNSA. The use of a sample-barcoded 5' primer and a J-beta primer mix characterized a second PCR of about 7 to 12 cycles. One entry per CDR3 protein results from TCRdb running MiXCR on the 5' RACE reads. Here the sample spans about 1.4 million distinct CDR3 sequences, 45% to 70% being singletons. As concerns this clonotype: As yet, its antigen is unknown.

The V call is TRBV7-2, the J call TRBJ2-1; TRBD1 is a possible D gene (5 bases). The sequenced sample was blood. The origin of this receptor is a man aged 18 to 30 in good health. The CDR3 nucleotides read TGTGCCAGCAGCTCGACAGTGGATGAGCAGTTCTTC. This translates into CASSSTVDEQFF.